The 24 T cell receptor beta chains reported below all come from one sample, sequenced in a study of cytomegalovirus exposure and HLA in healthy donors. The study ran its PCR with 60 Vbeta and 13 Jbeta primers. Assay: immunoSEQ multiplex PCR; the TCRdb copy retains only in-frame clones and omits some. The sample contains about 140,000 clones, 82% of which appear only once. Sequencing used PBMCs. Receptors originate from a man younger than 30 in good health and CMV-seropositive.

This clone has more than one count but fewer than ten. The rearrangement uses TRBV10-3 and TRBJ2-1, with TRBD2 identical over 8 bases. V lost 3 bases, J lost 6 bases, and 7 bases stayed unmatched. The germline CDR1 and CDR2 sequences are ENHRY and SYGVKD. The CDR3 runs 15 residues. In nucleotides, the CDR3 is TGTGCCATCAGTGATGGCGGGGGGCTTTCCAATGAGCAGTTCTTC. Amino acids: CAISDGGGLSNEQFF.

The V gene is TRBV28, the J gene TRBJ2-2, with a possible D match to TRBD1 (6 bases). With 5 bases removed from V and 1 base from J, the gap between germline ends came to 11 bases. Germline CDR1 and CDR2: MDHEN and SYDVKM. The CDR3 contains 15 residues. The CDR3 region is CASSVQGWNTGELFF. The CDR3 DNA is TGTGCCAGCAGTGTACAGGGATGGAACACCGGGGAGCTGTTTTTT.

The CDR3: CASRKPGQHNTGELFF. The CDR3, as DNA: TGTGCCAGCAGAAAACCGGGACAGCACAACACCGGGGAGCTGTTTTTT. The J gene is TRBJ2-2, the V gene TRBV11-1; 7 bases line up with TRBD1. The CDR3 sequence is 16 residues long. Looked up from germline, CDR1 is SGHAT and CDR2 is FQDESV (reference sequence). V lost 6 bases, J lost 2 bases, and 9 bases stayed unmatched.

The chain couples TRBV10-3 to TRBJ2-3, with 7 bases lining up with TRBD1. Per germline, CDR1 ENHRY and CDR2 SYGVKD. V was clipped by 3 bases and J by 5 bases; unmatched bases: 5. The CDR3 has 14 amino acids. The CDR3 DNA reads TGTGCCATCAGTGACCGCCAGGGGGAAGATACGCAGTATTTT. This encodes CAISDRQGEDTQYF.

The gene calls are TRBV27 and TRBJ1-2, with 8 bases fitting TRBD1. This CDR3 contains 14 residues. J was trimmed by 4 bases and V by 4 bases; bases with no gene match: 5. Germline V gene lookup returns CDR1 MNHEY and CDR2 SMNVEV (reference sequence). CDR3 sequence reads: CASSSDRVSYGYTF. The DNA of the CDR3 is TGTGCCAGCAGTTCGGACAGGGTGAGCTATGGCTACACCTTC.

This chain uses TRBV10-2 with TRBJ2-7; the match to TRBD2 covers 8 bases. V shed 2 bases and J 7 bases; nucleotides not matched to a gene: 19. CDR3 length: 18 residues. Germline V gene lookup returns CDR1 WSHSY and CDR2 SAAADI. CDR3 amino acids: CASSEPPRGGRALGEQYF. The CDR3, as DNA: TGCGCCAGCAGTGAGCCCCCCCGGGGGGGGAGGGCCTTGGGGGAGCAGTACTTC.

The gene calls are TRBV7-9 and TRBJ2-7; TRBD2 might be the D (6 bases). The CDR3 extends over 16 amino acids. V lost 2 bases and J 2 bases, leaving 16 bases between the germline ends. Per the germline V gene, CDR1 is SEHNR and CDR2 is FQNEAQ (reference sequence). The CDR3 region is CASSLTEGPPTYEQYF. The CDR3 DNA reads TGTGCCAGCAGCTTAACGGAGGGGCCGCCGACCTACGAGCAGTACTTC.

This rearrangement joins TRBV18 to TRBJ2-7; 9 positions match TRBD1. The CDR3 runs to 14 residues. Germline values: CDR1 KGHSH, CDR2 LQKENI. The ends lost 3 bases at V and 1 base at J; junction bases unmatched: 1. CDR3 sequence (DNA): TGTGCCAGCTCACCCGGGACAGGGTCCTACGAGCAGTACTTC. Translation gives CASSPGTGSYEQYF. The complete variable domain, with remaining parts taken from reference TRBV18 and TRBJ2-7, reads NAGVMQNPRHLVRRRGQEARLRCSPMKGHSHVYWYRQLPEEGLKFMVYLQKENIIDESGMPKERFSAEFPKEGPSILRIQQVVRGDSAAYFCASSPGTGSYEQYFGPGTRLTVT.

The chain couples TRBV19 to TRBJ2-7, with D maybe TRBD1 (6 bases). V lost 5 bases to trimming and J lost 2 bases, with 13 bases between them. The germline CDR1 and CDR2 sequences are LNHDA and SQIVND (reference sequence). This CDR3 contains 14 residues. DNA of the CDR3: TGTGCCAGTAGTGAGGCAGGGGATACCTACGAGCAGTACTTC. As protein: CASSEAGDTYEQYF. Full variable domain (missing parts from reference TRBV19 and TRBJ2-7): DGGITQSPKYLFRKEGQNVTLSCEQNLNHDAMYWYRQDPGQGLRLIYYSQIVNDFQKGDIAEGYSVSREKKESFPLTVTSAQKNPTAFYLCASSEAGDTYEQYFGPGTRLTVT.

The rearrangement links TRBV28 to TRBJ2-7; D is perhaps TRBD1 (7 bases). V lost 10 bases to trimming and J lost 2 bases, with 21 bases between them. The CDR3 consists of 15 residues. Germline CDR1 and CDR2: MDHEN and SYDVKM. The CDR3 nucleotides read TGTGCCAATCCGCCCGCGGGACAGATAACCTACGAGCAGTACTTC. This encodes CANPPAGQITYEQYF.

Here the CDR3 DNA reads TGTGCCACCAGCAGAGACACTAACACCGGGACAGGGGGGAGGCCCCAGCATTTT. Translated, it gives CATSRDTNTGTGGRPQHF. The chain has TRBV15 and TRBJ1-5, with 11 bases aligning to TRBD1. CDR1 LNHNV and CDR2 YYDKDF come from the germline V gene (reference sequence). V dropped 0 bases and J dropped 9; count of bases not matched to a gene: 13. The CDR3 is made up of 18 amino acids.

The rearrangement links TRBV12-2 to TRBJ1-1. TRBV12-2 is flagged as a pseudogene. The CDR3 has 15 residues. CDR3 in DNA: TGTGCAAGTCGCTTTAGTCGCCTCGCGAGCACTGAAGCTTTCTTT. It translates to CASRFSRLASTEAFF.

This clone was detected a few times. This chain connects TRBV5-6 to TRBJ2-4; maybe TRBD1 (5 bases). The germline gives CDR1 SGHDT, CDR2 YYEEEE. The CDR3 totals 17 residues. Trimming left V 3 bases short and J 0 bases short, with 16 bases between. CDR3 residues: CASSSPRVTLAKNIQYF. CDR3 nucleotide sequence: TGTGCCAGCAGCTCCCCCAGGGTAACACTAGCCAAAAACATTCAGTACTTC.

This clone has more than one count but fewer than ten. The sample carries other DNA sequences with the same CDR3. This chain uses TRBV28 with TRBJ1-5; TRBD1 is a possible D gene (5 bases). Germline-derived CDR1 and CDR2 are MDHEN and SYDVKM. V lost 2 bases and J 7 bases, leaving 6 bases between the germline ends. This CDR3 is built from 12 residues. CDR3 DNA sequence: TGTGCCAGCAGTTTAAGGGGACAGCCCCAGCATTTT. This sequence encodes CASSLRGQPQHF.

This sequence joins TRBV9 and TRBJ2-1, with TRBD2 identical over 7 bases. V gave up 0 bases and J gave up 3 bases; unmatched junction bases: 12. The germline CDR1 and CDR2 sequences are SGDLS and YYNGEE. The CDR3 consists of 18 residues. The CDR3 sequence: CASSVGVGVREFYNEQFF. CDR3 DNA: TGTGCCAGCAGCGTAGGAGTAGGAGTGCGGGAGTTCTACAATGAGCAGTTCTTC. Full variable domain (remainder filled in from reference TRBV9 and TRBJ2-1): DSGVTQTPKHLITATGQRVTLRCSPRSGDLSVYWYQQSLDQGLQFLIQYYNGEERAKGNILERFSAQQFPDLHSELNLSSLELGDSALYFCASSVGVGVREFYNEQFFGPGTRLTVL.

J is TRBJ1-1 and V is TRBV11-1; tentatively, D is TRBD1 (5 bases). CDR1 and CDR2 from the germline V gene are SGHAT and FQDESV (reference sequence). The CDR3 is made up of 16 amino acids. The V and J ends lost 6 bases and 5 bases respectively, with 22 bases between them. CDR3 DNA: TGTGCCAGCAGACGGGACTCAGGGAACCCGAGGACTGAAGCTTTCTTT. Residues: CASRRDSGNPRTEAFF.

The rearrangement joins TRBV6-1 to TRBJ2-7; 8 bases match TRBD2. The germline CDR1 and CDR2 sequences are MNHNS and SASEGT. CDR3 length equals 18 residues. J lost 7 bases, V lost 0 bases, and 17 bases had no gene match. As DNA, the CDR3 is TGTGCCAGCAGTGAAGCGCTCGGGGTCAGCGGGAGTCCGGGGGAGCAGTACTTC. Translation: CASSEALGVSGSPGEQYF.

As regards this clone: The sample contains more than one DNA sequence encoding this CDR3. The chain uses TRBV9 and TRBJ1-3; no clear D. V lost 0 bases, J lost 0 bases, and 4 bases lay in between. Germline loops: CDR1 SGDLS, CDR2 YYNGEE. This CDR3 spans 14 amino acids. CDR3 region: CASSVASSGNTIYF. The CDR3 DNA reads TGTGCCAGCAGCGTAGCCTCCTCTGGAAACACCATATATTTT.

The chain carries TRBV6-1 and TRBJ2-7; D gene ambiguous. V lost 2 bases and J lost 0, with 11 bases in between. CDR3 length equals 15 residues. The germline V gene encodes CDR1 MNHNS and CDR2 SASEGT. The chain's CDR3 is CASSEPPMSSYEQYF. CDR3 in DNA: TGTGCCAGCAGTGAACCGCCCATGAGCTCCTACGAGCAGTACTTC.

V gene TRBV10-1 combines with J gene TRBJ1-4; 8 bases fit TRBD1. The ends lost 1 base at V and 8 bases at J; junction bases unmatched: 6. The CDR3 spans 15 residues. Germline CDR1 WNHNN, CDR2 SYGVQD (reference sequence). The CDR3 region has the DNA TGCGCCAGCAGTGAGTGGGGGACAGGTGAAGAAAAACTGTTTTTT. It translates to CASSEWGTGEEKLFF.

This sequence joins TRBV4-2 and TRBJ2-5, with D possibly TRBD2 on 6 matching bases. Germline assignment: CDR1 LGHNA and CDR2 YNFKEQ. Trimming left V 0 bases short and J 5 bases short, with 22 bases between. The CDR3 runs 18 residues. CDR3 sequence: CASSQEVGTGSSQETQYF. DNA of the CDR3: TGTGCCAGCAGCCAAGAAGTGGGGACTGGCTCCAGCCAGGAGACCCAGTACTTC.

This CDR3 is CASSEVGGLYGYTF. The DNA of the CDR3 is TGTGCCAGCAGTGAAGTGGGGGGGCTCTATGGCTACACCTTC. The J gene is TRBJ1-2, the V gene TRBV6-1; weak D call: TRBD1 (6 bases). CDR3 length equals 14 residues. CDR1 MNHNS and CDR2 SASEGT come from the germline V gene. V was shortened by 1 base and J by 4 bases, with 10 bases between the two germline ends.

This chain connects TRBV28 to TRBJ1-1, with TRBD1 matching 7 bases. With 5 bases clipped from V and 6 bases from J, the junction kept 9 bases outside the gene matches. CDR1 and CDR2 (germline): MDHEN, SYDVKM. The CDR3 contains 14 residues. The CDR3 region is CASSGGTVSAEAFF. CDR3 DNA: TGTGCCAGCAGTGGGGGGACAGTGTCGGCTGAAGCTTTCTTT. The complete variable domain, with remaining parts taken from reference TRBV28 and TRBJ1-1, reads DVKVTQSSRYLVKRTGEKVFLECVQDMDHENMFWYRQDPGLGLRLIYFSYDVKMKEKGDIPEGYSVSREKKERFSLILESASTNQTSMYLCASSGGTVSAEAFFGQGTRLTVV.

V gene TRBV28 combines with J gene TRBJ2-5; no definite D call. Per germline, CDR1 MDHEN and CDR2 SYDVKM. With 5 bases removed from V and 2 bases from J, the gap between germline ends came to 3 bases. This CDR3 contains 11 residues. The CDR3 here is CASSQQETQYF. The CDR3 DNA reads TGTGCCAGCAGTCAGCAAGAGACCCAGTACTTC.